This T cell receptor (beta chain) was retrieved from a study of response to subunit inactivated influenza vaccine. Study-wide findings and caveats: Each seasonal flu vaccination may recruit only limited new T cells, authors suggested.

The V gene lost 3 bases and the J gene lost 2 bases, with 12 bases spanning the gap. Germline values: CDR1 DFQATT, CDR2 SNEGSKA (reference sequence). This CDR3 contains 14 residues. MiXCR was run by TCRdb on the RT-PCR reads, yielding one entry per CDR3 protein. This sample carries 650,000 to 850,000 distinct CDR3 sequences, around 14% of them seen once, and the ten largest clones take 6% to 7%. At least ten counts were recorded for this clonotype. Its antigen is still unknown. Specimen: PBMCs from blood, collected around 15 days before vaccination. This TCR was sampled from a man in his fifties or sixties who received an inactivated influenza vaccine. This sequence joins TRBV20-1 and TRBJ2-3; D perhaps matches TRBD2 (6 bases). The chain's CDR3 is CSASAGHLTDTQYF. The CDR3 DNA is TGCAGTGCTAGCGCGGGGCACCTCACAGATACGCAGTATTTT.